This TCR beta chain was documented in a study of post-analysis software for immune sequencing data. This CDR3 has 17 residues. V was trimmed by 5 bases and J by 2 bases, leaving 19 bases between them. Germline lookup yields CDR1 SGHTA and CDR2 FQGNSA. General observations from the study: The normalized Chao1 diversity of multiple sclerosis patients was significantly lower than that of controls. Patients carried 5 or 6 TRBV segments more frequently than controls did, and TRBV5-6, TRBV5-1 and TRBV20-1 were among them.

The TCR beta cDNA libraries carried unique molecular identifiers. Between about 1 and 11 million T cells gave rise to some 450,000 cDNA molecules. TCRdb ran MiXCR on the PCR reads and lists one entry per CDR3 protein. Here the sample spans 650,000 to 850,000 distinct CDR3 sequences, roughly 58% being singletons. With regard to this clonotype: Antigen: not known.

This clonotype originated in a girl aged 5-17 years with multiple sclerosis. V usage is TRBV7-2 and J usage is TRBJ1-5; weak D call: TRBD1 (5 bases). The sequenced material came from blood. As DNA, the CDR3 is TGTGCCAGCAGCGACGGGACGGCGGGCGACGGCAATCAGCCCCAGCATTTT. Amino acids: CASSDGTAGDGNQPQHF.